The clone carrying this T cell receptor beta chain has a count of ten or more. The length of the CDR3 is 13 residues. J gave up 6 bases and V 10 bases, and 7 bases lay outside the gene matches. From germline, CDR1 is ENHRY and CDR2 SYGVKD. Researchers took RNA transcripts and amplified the TCR beta CDR3 regions from them. Researchers ran a first-round RT-PCR on the TCR CDR3 using the HTBI primer set. Using its own MiXCR run on the multiplex PCR reads, TCRdb lists one record per CDR3 protein. The table lists about 590,000 distinct CDR3 sequences, 14% of them singletons, with roughly 7.1% in the top ten. The data are from a study of T cells in Graves' hyperthyroidism and ophthalmopathy.

This TCR derives from a young woman with Graves' ophthalmopathy. The rearrangement uses TRBV10-3 and TRBJ2-1; 9 bases are a match to TRBD1. Source material: blood. As DNA, the CDR3 is TGTGCCACCCGGACAGGGGTTATCAATGAGCAGTTCTTC. Translation gives CATRTGVINEQFF.